The source of this T cell receptor beta chain is a study of blood T cells in healthy people across ages. It was with a sample-barcoded 5' primer and a J-beta primer mix that a second PCR of roughly 7 to 12 cycles was run. In TCRdb, the 5' RACE reads were re-called with MiXCR into one record per CDR3 protein. Of about 1.5 million distinct CDR3 sequences listed, 35% to 45% were seen once; the top ten hold approximately 4.1%. There are a few counts of this clonotype. Its antigen is not identified. The CDR3 consists of 15 residues. V lost 3 bases and J lost 3, with 12 bases in between. Whole-study findings and limits: The recorded TCR beta diversity per million T cells decreased in a roughly linear manner with age.

The rearrangement joins TRBV12-3 or TRBV12-4 to TRBJ2-1; D not resolved. The receptor's source is a young woman in good health. Sequencing was done on a sample of blood. The DNA of the CDR3 is TGTGCCAGCAGTTTGGTACAGCGTGGCTACAATGAGCAGTTCTTC. Translation: CASSLVQRGYNEQFF.